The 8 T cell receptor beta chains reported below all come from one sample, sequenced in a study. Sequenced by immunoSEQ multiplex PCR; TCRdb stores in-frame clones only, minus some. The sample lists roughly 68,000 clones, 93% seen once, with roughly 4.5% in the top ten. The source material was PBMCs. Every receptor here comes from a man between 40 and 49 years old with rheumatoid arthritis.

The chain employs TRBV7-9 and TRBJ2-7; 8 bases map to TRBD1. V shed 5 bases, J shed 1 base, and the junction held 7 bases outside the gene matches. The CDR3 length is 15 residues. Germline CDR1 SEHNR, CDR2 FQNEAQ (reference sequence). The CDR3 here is CASSPTDRGSYEQYF. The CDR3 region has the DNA TGTGCCAGCAGCCCAACAGACAGGGGTTCCTACGAGCAGTACTTC.

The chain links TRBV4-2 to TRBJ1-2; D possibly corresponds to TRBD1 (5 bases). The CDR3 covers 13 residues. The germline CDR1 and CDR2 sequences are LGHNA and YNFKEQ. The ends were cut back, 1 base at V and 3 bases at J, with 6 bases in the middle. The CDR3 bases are TGTGCCAGCAGCCAAGGGGGGGACTATGGCTACACCTTC. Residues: CASSQGGDYGYTF.

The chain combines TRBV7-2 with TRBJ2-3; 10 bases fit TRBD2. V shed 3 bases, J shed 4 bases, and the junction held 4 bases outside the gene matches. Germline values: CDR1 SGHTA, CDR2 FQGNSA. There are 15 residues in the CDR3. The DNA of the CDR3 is TGTGCCAGCAGCTTTCCAGCGGGAGGGCCAGATACGCAGTATTTT. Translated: CASSFPAGGPDTQYF.

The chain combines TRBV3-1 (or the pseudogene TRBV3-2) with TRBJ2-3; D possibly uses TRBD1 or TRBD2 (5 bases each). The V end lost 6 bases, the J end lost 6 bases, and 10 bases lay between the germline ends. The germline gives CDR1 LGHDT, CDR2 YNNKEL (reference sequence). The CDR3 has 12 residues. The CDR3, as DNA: TGTGCCAGCAGAGCCAGGGAGGATACGCAGTATTTT. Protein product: CASRAREDTQYF.

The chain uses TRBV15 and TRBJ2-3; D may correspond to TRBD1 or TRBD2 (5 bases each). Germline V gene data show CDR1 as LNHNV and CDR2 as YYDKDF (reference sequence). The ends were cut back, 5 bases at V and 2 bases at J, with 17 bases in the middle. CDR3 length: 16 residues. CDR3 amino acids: CATSGGDSVPTDTQYF. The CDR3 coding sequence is TGTGCCACCAGCGGGGGAGACAGCGTCCCCACAGATACGCAGTATTTT.

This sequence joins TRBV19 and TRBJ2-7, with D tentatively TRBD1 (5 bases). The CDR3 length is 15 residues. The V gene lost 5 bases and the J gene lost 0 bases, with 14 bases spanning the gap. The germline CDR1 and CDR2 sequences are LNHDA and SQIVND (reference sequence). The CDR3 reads CASSPPRTSSYEQYF. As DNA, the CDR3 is TGTGCCAGTAGTCCGCCGCGGACAAGCTCCTACGAGCAGTACTTC.

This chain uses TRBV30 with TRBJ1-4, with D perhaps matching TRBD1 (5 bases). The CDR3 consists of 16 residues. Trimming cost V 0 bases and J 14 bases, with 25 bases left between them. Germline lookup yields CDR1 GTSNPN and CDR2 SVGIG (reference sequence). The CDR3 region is CAWSVFGTARQERLFF. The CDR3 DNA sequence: TGTGCCTGGAGTGTATTTGGGACCGCCCGTCAGGAACGTCTGTTTTTT.

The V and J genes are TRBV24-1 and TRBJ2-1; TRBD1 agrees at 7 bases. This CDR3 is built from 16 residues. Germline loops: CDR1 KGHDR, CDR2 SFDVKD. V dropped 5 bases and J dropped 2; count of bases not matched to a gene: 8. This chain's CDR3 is CATSGSEGATYNEQFF. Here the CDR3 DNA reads TGTGCCACCAGTGGGTCCGAGGGGGCGACCTACAATGAGCAGTTCTTC.